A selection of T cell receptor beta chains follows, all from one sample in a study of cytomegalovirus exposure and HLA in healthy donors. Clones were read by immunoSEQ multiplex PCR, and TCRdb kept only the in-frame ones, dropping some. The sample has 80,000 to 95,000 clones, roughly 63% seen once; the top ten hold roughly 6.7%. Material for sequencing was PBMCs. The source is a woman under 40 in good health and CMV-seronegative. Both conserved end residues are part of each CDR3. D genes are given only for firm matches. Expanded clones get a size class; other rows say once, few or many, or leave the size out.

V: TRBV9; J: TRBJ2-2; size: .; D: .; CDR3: CASSSPGLNAYTGELFF; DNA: TGTGCCAGCAGCTCACCGGGACTCAACGCGTACACCGGGGAGCTGTTTTTT
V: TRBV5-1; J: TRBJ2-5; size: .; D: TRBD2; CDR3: CASRTGAGALETQYF; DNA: TGCGCCAGCCGAACAGGAGCGGGGGCCCTAGAGACCCAGTACTTC
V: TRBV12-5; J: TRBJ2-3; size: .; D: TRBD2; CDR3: CASALSPGLAGGPDTQYF; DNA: TGTGCTAGTGCCCTCTCTCCGGGACTAGCGGGAGGGCCCGATACGCAGTATTTT
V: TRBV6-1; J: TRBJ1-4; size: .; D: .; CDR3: CASSALGGEKLFF; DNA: TGTGCCAGCAGTGCCCTGGGCGGGGAAAAACTGTTTTTT
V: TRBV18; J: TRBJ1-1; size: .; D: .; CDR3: CASSPGGGNTEAFF; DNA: TGTGCCAGCTCACCAGGGGGCGGGAACACTGAAGCTTTCTTT
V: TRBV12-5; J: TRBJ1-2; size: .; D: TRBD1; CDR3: CASGSGTGVDGYTF; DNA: TGTGCTAGTGGTTCCGGGACAGGCGTCGATGGCTACACCTTC
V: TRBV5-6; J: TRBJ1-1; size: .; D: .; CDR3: CASSLLLGANTEAFF; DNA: TGTGCCAGCAGCTTGTTGCTAGGAGCGAACACTGAAGCTTTCTTT
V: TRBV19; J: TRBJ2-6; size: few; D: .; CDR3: CASSIPDGNSGANVLTF; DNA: TGTGCCAGTAGTATTCCGGACGGGAACTCTGGGGCCAACGTCCTGACTTTC
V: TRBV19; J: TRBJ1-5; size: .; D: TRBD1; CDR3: CASSTLQGSSNQPQHF; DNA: TGTGCCAGTAGTACCTTACAGGGGAGCAGCAATCAGCCCCAGCATTTT
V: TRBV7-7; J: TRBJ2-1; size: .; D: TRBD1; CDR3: CASSPDRGSEQFF; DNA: TGTGCCAGCAGCCCCGACAGGGGCAGTGAGCAGTTCTTC
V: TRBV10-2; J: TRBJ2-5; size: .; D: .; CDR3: CASSERTETQYF; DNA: TGCGCCAGCAGTGAGCGGACTGAGACCCAGTACTTC
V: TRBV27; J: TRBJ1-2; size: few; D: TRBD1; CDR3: CASSLQGGNYGYTF; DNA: TGTGCCAGCAGTCTACAGGGGGGGAACTATGGCTACACCTTC
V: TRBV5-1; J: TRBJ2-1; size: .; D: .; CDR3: CASSLVGQSMNEQFF; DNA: TGCGCCAGCAGCTTGGTCGGACAGAGCATGAATGAGCAGTTCTTC
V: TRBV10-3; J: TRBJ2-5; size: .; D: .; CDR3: CAISESGGGETQYF; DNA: TGTGCCATCAGTGAGTCGGGAGGAGGGGAGACCCAGTACTTC
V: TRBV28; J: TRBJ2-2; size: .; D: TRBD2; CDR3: CASSIAGEGTGELFF; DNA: TGTGCCAGCAGTATAGCGGGAGAGGGCACCGGGGAGCTGTTTTTT
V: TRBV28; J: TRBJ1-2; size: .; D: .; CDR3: CASSLLSLRGYTF; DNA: TGTGCCAGCAGTTTATTGTCCCTGAGGGGCTACACCTTC
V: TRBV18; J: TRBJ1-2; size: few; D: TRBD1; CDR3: CASSDGQGPYGYTF; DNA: TGTGCCAGCTCGGACGGACAGGGCCCCTATGGCTACACCTTC
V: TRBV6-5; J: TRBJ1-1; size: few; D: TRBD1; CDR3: CASSWTGQAFF; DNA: TGTGCCAGCAGTTGGACAGGGCAAGCTTTCTTT
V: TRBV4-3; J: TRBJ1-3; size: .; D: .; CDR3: CASSQSTGISGNTIYF; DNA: TGCGCCAGCAGCCAGAGCACAGGGATCTCTGGAAACACCATATATTTT
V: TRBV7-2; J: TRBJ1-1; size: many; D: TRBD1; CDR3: CASSLAQFGTGKNTEAFF; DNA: TGTGCCAGCAGCTTAGCCCAATTCGGGACAGGGAAGAACACTGAAGCTTTCTTT
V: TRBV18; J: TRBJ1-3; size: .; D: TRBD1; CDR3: CASSPTGASGNTIYF; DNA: TGTGCCAGCTCGCCAACAGGGGCCTCTGGAAACACCATATATTTT
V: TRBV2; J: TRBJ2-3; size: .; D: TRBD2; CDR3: CASSEIGGGTDTQYF; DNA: TGTGCCAGCAGTGAAATCGGGGGGGGCACAGATACGCAGTATTTT
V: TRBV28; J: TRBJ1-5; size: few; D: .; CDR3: CASSLRLGNQPQHF; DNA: TGTGCCAGCAGTTTACGGTTGGGCAATCAGCCCCAGCATTTT
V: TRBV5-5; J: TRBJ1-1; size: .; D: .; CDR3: CASSFSYSPNTEAFF; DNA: TGTGCCAGCAGCTTCTCGTACAGCCCGAACACTGAAGCTTTCTTT
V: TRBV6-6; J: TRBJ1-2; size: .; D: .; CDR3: CASNLLTGGNYGYTF; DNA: TGTGCCAGCAACCTCTTAACCGGGGGAAACTATGGCTACACCTTC
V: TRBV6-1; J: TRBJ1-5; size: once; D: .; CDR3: CASSEGGRLRPQHF; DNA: TGTGCCAGCAGTGAAGGGGGGCGCCTTCGGCCCCAGCATTTT